This T cell receptor beta chain stems from a study of cytomegalovirus exposure and HLA in healthy donors. The PCR used 60 Vbeta and 13 Jbeta primers. The repertoire was sequenced with immunoSEQ multiplex PCR; TCRdb's copy has only in-frame clones and lacks some. The repertoire holds about 150,000 clones, with 73% as singletons. About this clone itself: What it recognizes is unknown.

Study-wide points: Prior analysis indicated that the majority of TCR beta V segments exhibited productivity approximately 87% or approximately 30% of the time. Most TCR sequences showed up rarely, but some public TCRs showed up in many donors.

The J segment lost 1 base and the V segment lost 6 bases, leaving 8 bases of the junction unmatched. CDR1 is MDHEN and CDR2 is SYDVKM in the germline V gene. The CDR3 extends over 16 amino acids. This receptor was obtained from a young woman in good health and CMV-seronegative. Sequencing input: PBMCs. The chain recombines TRBV28 with TRBJ1-2, with 10 bases identical to TRBD1. CDR3 in DNA: TGTGCCAGCAGCTCCCCGGGGACAGGGGTTAACTATGGCTACACCTTC. This sequence encodes CASSSPGTGVNYGYTF.